One and the same sample provided the 18 T cell receptor beta chains below, sequenced in a study of blood T cell repertoires in COVID-19. Profiled with immunoSEQ multiplex PCR; TCRdb holds only in-frame clones, not every one. In the table there are 250,000 or so clones, 85% to 90% of which are singletons. Sequencing was carried out using PBMCs or T cells enriched from blood (not recorded which). The receptors were gathered from a woman aged 25-40 years with acute COVID-19.

The chain recombines TRBV19 with TRBJ2-2, with TRBD1 matching over 7 bases. The V segment lost 5 bases and the J segment 1 base; nucleotides outside the gene matches: 1. Germline V gene sequence: CDR1 LNHDA, CDR2 SQIVND (reference sequence). CDR3 length equals 14 residues. Written as DNA, the CDR3 is TGTGCCAGTAGTGACAGGGAGAACACCGGGGAGCTGTTTTTT. Translating it yields CASSDRENTGELFF.

This chain connects TRBV9 to TRBJ2-6, with TRBD1 matching 9 bases. Germline CDR1 reads SGDLS; CDR2 reads YYNGEE. The CDR3 is 18 amino acids. After removal of 0 bases from V and 5 bases from J, the junction contained 9 bases not matched to a gene. The CDR3 is CASSVDGQGSSWANVLTF. CDR3 DNA: TGTGCCAGCAGCGTAGATGGACAGGGGAGTAGTTGGGCCAACGTCCTGACTTTC.

This clone was seen only once. V gene TRBV27 combines with J gene TRBJ1-2; the match to TRBD1 covers 10 bases. There are 16 residues in the CDR3. The ends lost 5 bases at V and 8 bases at J; junction bases unmatched: 14. The germline gives CDR1 MNHEY, CDR2 SMNVEV (reference sequence). CDR3 loop: CASSPTGTGASRGYTF. The DNA of the CDR3 is TGTGCCAGCAGTCCGACCGGGACAGGGGCCTCTAGGGGCTACACCTTC.

The chain carries TRBV4-1 and TRBJ2-4; D is ambiguous. With 1 base removed from V and 2 bases from J, the gap between germline ends came to 18 bases. The germline gives CDR1 MGHRA, CDR2 YSYEKL. The CDR3 consists of 18 residues. The CDR3 sequence: CASSQGVAVGGTKNIQYF. CDR3 coding DNA: TGCGCCAGCAGCCAAGGGGTGGCGGTTGGCGGAACCAAAAACATTCAGTACTTC.

The chain recombines TRBV9 with TRBJ1-3; TRBD1 matches 7 bases. Germline CDR1 is SGDLS and CDR2 is YYNGEE. With V trimmed by 0 bases and J by 0 bases, 6 bases remained unmatched. CDR3 length: 17 amino acids. CDR3 amino acids: CASSVEAAGGSGNTIYF. The CDR3 DNA reads TGTGCCAGCAGCGTAGAAGCAGCAGGGGGCTCTGGAAACACCATATATTTT. Drawing the rest from reference TRBV9 and TRBJ1-3, the complete variable domain is DSGVTQTPKHLITATGQRVTLRCSPRSGDLSVYWYQQSLDQGLQFLIQYYNGEERAKGNILERFSAQQFPDLHSELNLSSLELGDSALYFCASSVEAAGGSGNTIYFGEGSWLTVV.

The chain carries TRBV28 and TRBJ2-1, with 7 positions matching TRBD2. The germline V gene encodes CDR1 MDHEN and CDR2 SYDVKM. J was trimmed by 7 bases and V by 1 base; bases with no gene match: 7. The CDR3 is 15 residues long. The CDR3 is CASSLFQGGLNEQFF. CDR3 bases: TGTGCCAGCAGTTTATTTCAGGGAGGGTTGAATGAGCAGTTCTTC.

The rearrangement links TRBV5-1 to TRBJ2-3; D uncertain. The germline V and J ends were trimmed by 0 bases and 0 bases, with 8 bases remaining between them. Germline V CDR1 and CDR2: SGHRS, YFSETQ. The CDR3 spans 15 residues. CDR3 sequence: CASSLVRISTDTQYF. In DNA, the CDR3 is TGCGCCAGCAGCTTGGTGAGGATTAGCACAGATACGCAGTATTTT.

The chain is built from TRBV6-5 and TRBJ2-7; 7 bases agree with TRBD1. The V segment lost 4 bases and the J segment 2 bases; nucleotides outside the gene matches: 8. The CDR3 extends over 15 amino acids. Germline V gene lookup returns CDR1 MNHEY and CDR2 SVGAGI. The CDR3, as DNA: TGTGCCAGCAGTTTTCTCCGGGACAGAGCCTACGAGCAGTACTTC. Translating gives CASSFLRDRAYEQYF.

The rearrangement joins TRBV7-9 to TRBJ1-1; 12 bases align to TRBD1. This CDR3 is built from 17 residues. Germline CDR1 and CDR2: SEHNR and FQNEAQ (reference sequence). J lost 13 bases, V lost 1 base, and 16 bases had no gene match. In nucleotides, the CDR3 is TGTGCCAGCAGCTTAGGGGGGACAGGGGGCGAATCCACCTGGCTTTTCTTT. Translated: CASSLGGTGGESTWLFF.

This clone occurred once. The DNA for the CDR3 is TGTGCCAGCAGCCCTTCCGCGGGACAGGGTGATGGTGAAGCTTTCTTT. Amino acid sequence: CASSPSAGQGDGEAFF. This chain links TRBV3-1 (or the pseudogene TRBV3-2) with TRBJ1-1, with 9 bases fitting TRBD1. The V and J ends lost 4 bases and 7 bases, in that order; junction bases with no gene match: 13. This CDR3 spans 16 amino acids. The germline V gene has CDR1 LGHDT and CDR2 YNNKEL (reference sequence).

This clone was seen a few times. This rearrangement joins TRBV7-9 to TRBJ2-1; D is possibly TRBD1 (5 bases). The CDR3 is made up of 14 amino acids. V dropped 3 bases and J dropped 3 bases, with 9 bases sitting between them. Germline values: CDR1 SEHNR, CDR2 FQNEAQ (reference sequence). CDR3 protein: CASSFGQFYNEQFF. As DNA, the CDR3 is TGTGCCAGCAGCTTCGGACAATTCTACAATGAGCAGTTCTTC.

The chain is built from TRBV27 and TRBJ1-1; 8 nucleotides agree with TRBD1. The CDR3 runs 16 residues. CDR1 and CDR2 from the germline V gene are MNHEY and SMNVEV (reference sequence). The ends lost 5 bases at V and 0 bases at J; junction bases unmatched: 8. The CDR3 protein is CASSRGTGSMNTEAFF. CDR3 nucleotides: TGTGCCAGCAGTAGGGGGACAGGCTCCATGAACACTGAAGCTTTCTTT.

This chain uses TRBV6-1 with TRBJ2-3, with 12 bases that match TRBD2. The CDR3 loop spans 18 amino acids. The J segment lost 0 bases and the V segment lost 0 bases, leaving 4 bases of the junction unmatched. Per germline, CDR1 MNHNS and CDR2 SASEGT. CDR3 loop: CASSEALAGGPSTDTQYF. In DNA, the CDR3 is TGTGCCAGCAGTGAAGCGCTAGCGGGAGGGCCTAGCACAGATACGCAGTATTTT.

V usage is TRBV28 and J usage is TRBJ1-5, with a weak D call TRBD1 (5 bases). The CDR3 loop spans 16 amino acids. Germline lookup yields CDR1 MDHEN and CDR2 SYDVKM. V shed 6 bases and J shed 0 bases, with 15 bases lying between them. The CDR3 DNA sequence: TGTGCCAGCAGACCGGTGGGGGGGTCTAGCAATCAGCCCCAGCATTTT. Its translation is CASRPVGGSSNQPQHF.

The chain links TRBV5-5 to TRBJ2-2; 8 bases fit TRBD2. The germline gives CDR1 SGHKS, CDR2 YYEKEE (reference sequence). The CDR3 is made up of 18 amino acids. Trimming at V came to 0 bases and at J to 1 base, leaving 8 bases not matched to a gene. The CDR3 loop is CASSLALREDLNTGELFF. Here the CDR3 DNA reads TGTGCCAGCAGCTTGGCTCTGCGGGAGGACCTGAACACCGGGGAGCTGTTTTTT. Together with reference TRBV5-5 and TRBJ2-2, the CDR3 gives the full variable domain: DAGVTQSPTHLIKTRGQQVTLRCSPISGHKSVSWYQQVLGQGPQFIFQYYEKEERGRGNFPDRFSARQFPNYSSELNVNALLLGDSALYLCASSLALREDLNTGELFFGEGSRLTVL.

This clone was counted a few times. The chain links TRBV6-1 to TRBJ1-6; D possibly corresponds to TRBD1 (6 bases). The CDR3 loop spans 15 amino acids. V dropped 2 bases and J dropped 6 bases, with 11 bases sitting between them. Per germline, CDR1 MNHNS and CDR2 SASEGT. The CDR3 coding sequence is TGTGCCAGCAGTGAATCCAGGGGAAGTAATTCACCCCTCCACTTT. It is translated as CASSESRGSNSPLHF.

This clone has just one count. The chain recombines TRBV28 with TRBJ2-1, with 12 positions matching TRBD2. This CDR3 spans 14 amino acids. Germline CDR1 is MDHEN and CDR2 is SYDVKM. The trim removed 7 bases at V and 7 bases at J, leaving 5 bases unmatched. In DNA, the CDR3 is TGTGCCAGCAATGAACTAGCGGGAGGAAATGAGCAGTTCTTC. Translation gives CASNELAGGNEQFF.

The chain joins TRBV6-1 to TRBJ1-1, with 7 bases aligning to TRBD1. This CDR3 comprises 16 residues. V dropped 0 bases and J dropped 0; count of bases not matched to a gene: 4. Germline V gives CDR1 MNHNS, CDR2 SASEGT. Here the CDR3 reads CASSEALQGLNTEAFF. The CDR3, as DNA: TGTGCCAGCAGTGAAGCCTTACAGGGGTTGAACACTGAAGCTTTCTTT.